This entry describes one TCR beta chain. The data were obtained in a study of blood T cell repertoires in COVID-19. In the original processing: Amplification of reference gene primers was used by the study to estimate nucleated cell counts. Clones were read by immunoSEQ multiplex PCR, and TCRdb kept only the in-frame ones, dropping some. For V, J and clone size, that table is used; D and trimming come from the DNA. The table has approximately 200,000 clones, around 87% seen once. This receptor was obtained from a woman in her 30s who had recovered from COVID-19. Input material: PBMCs or T cells enriched from blood (not recorded which).

CDR3: CASTTGGDNQPQHF. CDR3 nucleotides: TGTGCCAGCACTACGGGGGGAGATAATCAGCCCCAGCATTTT. This chain links TRBV5-6 with TRBJ1-5, with TRBD1 as a possible D gene (5 bases). Trimming left V 6 bases short and J 4 bases short, with 14 bases between. The germline V gene encodes CDR1 SGHDT and CDR2 YYEEEE. The CDR3 consists of 14 residues. Complete variable domain (other parts from reference TRBV5-6 and TRBJ1-5): DAGVTQSPTHLIKTRGQQVTLRCSPKSGHDTVSWYQQALGQGPQFIFQYYEEEERQRGNFPDRFSGHQFPNYSSELNVNALLLGDSALYLCASTTGGDNQPQHFGDGTRLSIL.